These T cell receptor beta chains were read from a single sample in a study of cytomegalovirus exposure and HLA in healthy donors. Sequencing was performed with immunoSEQ multiplex PCR; in TCRdb, only in-frame clones are kept and a portion is missing. This sample yields 200,000 or so clones, of which about four fifths are seen a single time; approximately 6% belongs to the top ten. Sequencing used PBMCs. The source of these receptors is a woman aged 25-40 years in good health and CMV-seropositive. CDR3s include the opening cysteine and the closing phenylalanine or tryptophan. D genes are given only for firm matches. Size is omitted from some rows. Given values are once, few, many or a class for expanded clones.

v_call	j_call	d_call	clone_size	cdr3_nt	cdr3_aa
TRBV6-5	TRBJ1-2	.	few	TGTGCCACCCAGGTTGGAACCAACTATGGCTACACCTTC	CATQVGTNYGYTF
TRBV11-2	TRBJ2-7	.	.	TGTGCCAGCAGCTTAGGGGCGCGGGCAGGCGCCTCTTACGAGCAGTACTTC	CASSLGARAGASYEQYF
TRBV18	TRBJ1-1	.	.	TGTGCCAGCTCACCAGGGTCTGGGCTTGAAGCTTTCTTT	CASSPGSGLEAFF
TRBV4-1	TRBJ1-6	TRBD1	.	TGCGCCAGCAGCGAACAGGGGCTGGGTTCACCCCTCCACTTT	CASSEQGLGSPLHF
TRBV27	TRBJ2-1	.	.	TGTGCCAGCAGTCCCTTGTTAGCTGGTGAGCAGTTCTTC	CASSPLLAGEQFF
TRBV6-1	TRBJ2-5	.	.	TGTGCCAGCAGTGAGGACTCATCGAGGACCCAGTACTTC	CASSEDSSRTQYF
TRBV4-1	TRBJ1-2	.	few	TGCGCCAGCAGCCATGGCGGGACGGCGGGCTACACCTTC	CASSHGGTAGYTF
TRBV6-1	TRBJ1-5	.	.	TGTGCCAGCAGTGAACGGGGAAGTCAGCCCCAGCATTTT	CASSERGSQPQHF
TRBV5-4	TRBJ2-3	TRBD2	.	TGTGCCAGCAACGTGGCCCCTAGCGGGGGCCCAGATACGCAGTATTTT	CASNVAPSGGPDTQYF
TRBV7-6	TRBJ1-3	.	.	TGTGCCAGCAGCTTAGGCAGGGAGGGGGAAGACACCATATATTTT	CASSLGREGEDTIYF
TRBV4-2	TRBJ2-7	.	.	TGTGCCAGCAGCCAAGCAGGGTTGAGGGAGCAGTACTTC	CASSQAGLREQYF
TRBV6-7	TRBJ2-7	TRBD1	.	TGTGCCAGCAGTTTCCCGGCCAGGGGGCGGGACGAGCAGTACTTC	CASSFPARGRDEQYF
TRBV23-1	TRBJ2-5	TRBD2	once	TGCGCCAGCAGTCAATTCTTGGCGGGAGTGGGCGATGGAGAGACCCAGTACTTC	CASSQFLAGVGDGETQYF
TRBV6-1	TRBJ2-2	TRBD1	.	TGTGCCAGCAGGACCGGGACAGGGAACACCGGGGAGCTGTTTTTT	CASRTGTGNTGELFF
TRBV10-2	TRBJ2-5	.	.	TGCGCCAGCTCCGGGGTCCAAGAGACCCAGTACTTC	CASSGVQETQYF
TRBV9	TRBJ2-7	TRBD2	.	TGTGCCAGCAGTCCGGGACTAGCGGGAACCTACGAGCAGTACTTC	CASSPGLAGTYEQYF
TRBV10-3	TRBJ2-3	TRBD1	.	TGTGCCATCAGCCCCGGACAGGGGACAGATACGCAGTATTTT	CAISPGQGTDTQYF
TRBV19	TRBJ1-2	.	few	TGTGCCAGTAGGGCCGTATTCGACTCCGAGAACTATGGCTACACCTTC	CASRAVFDSENYGYTF
TRBV28	TRBJ1-2	.	.	TGTGCCAGCAGTTTACAGGCCGCTATCTATGGCTACACCTTC	CASSLQAAIYGYTF
TRBV5-1	TRBJ1-2	TRBD1	.	TGCGCCAGCAGCTCGACCTGGACCCAGGGGGATGGGGGCTACACCTTC	CASSSTWTQGDGGYTF
TRBV9	TRBJ2-3	.	once	TGTGCCAGCAGCGCCCCCTGGGGGCGGAGCACAGATACGCAGTATTTT	CASSAPWGRSTDTQYF
TRBV6-5	TRBJ1-6	.	.	TGTGCCAGCAGTTACGCCGGGATGTATAATTCACCCCTCCACTTT	CASSYAGMYNSPLHF
TRBV5-1	TRBJ2-7	.	.	TGCGCCAGCAGCCCACAGAGCTCCTACGAGCAGTACTTC	CASSPQSSYEQYF
TRBV5-4	TRBJ2-7	TRBD1	.	TGTGCCAGCAGCTTTAGGGACAGGGGCCCGGAGCAGTACTTC	CASSFRDRGPEQYF
TRBV18	TRBJ2-2	TRBD1	.	TGTGCCAGCTCCCCCGGACAGGGGAACACCGGGGAGCTGTTTTTT	CASSPGQGNTGELFF
TRBV6-6	TRBJ1-6	.	few	TGTGCCAGCAGTTTCCGGGGGGAACGAAATTCACCCCTCCACTTT	CASSFRGERNSPLHF
TRBV4-1	TRBJ2-3	TRBD2	few	TGCGCCAGCAGCCGCCAAGGGACTAGCGGCTACACAGATACGCAGTATTTT	CASSRQGTSGYTDTQYF
TRBV7-8	TRBJ1-3	.	.	TGTGCCAGCAGCTTAGGACTCGCAAACACCATATATTTT	CASSLGLANTIYF
TRBV2	TRBJ2-1	TRBD2	once	TGTGCCAGCAGTGAGGGAGCGGGAGTAGTGAACAATGAGCAGTTCTTC	CASSEGAGVVNNEQFF
TRBV6-5	TRBJ2-2	TRBD1	.	TGTGCCAGCAGTTTCGGGACAGGCTACTCCTCCGGGGAGCTGTTTTTT	CASSFGTGYSSGELFF
TRBV19	TRBJ1-2	TRBD1	once	TGTGCCAGTAGTCAAACAGGGGGCGCGGAGGGAGGCTACACCTTC	CASSQTGGAEGGYTF
TRBV6-4	TRBJ2-4	.	.	TGTGCCAGCAGTCAACGAGGGGGAACCATTCAGTACTTC	CASSQRGGTIQYF
TRBV28	TRBJ1-2	.	.	TGTGCCAGCAGTTTAAGCAGGGCTGGATATGGCTACACCTTC	CASSLSRAGYGYTF
TRBV19	TRBJ1-1	.	.	TGTGCCAGTAGTATGTTCGCCAGGGTTGGTGAAGCTTTCTTT	CASSMFARVGEAFF
TRBV28	TRBJ2-1	.	.	TGTGCCAGCAGTGCTTCAGGGTTTCTTGGTGAGCAGTTCTTC	CASSASGFLGEQFF
TRBV11-2	TRBJ2-7	TRBD2	.	TGTGCCAGCAGACCGGGCGGGGGCTACGAGCAGTACTTC	CASRPGGGYEQYF
TRBV5-1	TRBJ1-6	.	.	TGCGCCAGCAGCTTGAACAGTCTTTCGAAAAATTCACCCCTCCACTTT	CASSLNSLSKNSPLHF
TRBV11-1	TRBJ2-7	TRBD2	.	TGTGCCAGCAGCGATTTGGCGGGAGCACTCTACGAGCAGTACTTC	CASSDLAGALYEQYF
TRBV27	TRBJ2-7	.	.	TGTGCCAGCAGTTCCACGACTGGTCCCCACGAGCAGTACTTC	CASSSTTGPHEQYF
TRBV5-1	TRBJ1-1	.	.	TGCGCCAGCAGCCCCCGGGGAGACACTGAAGCTTTCTTT	CASSPRGDTEAFF
TRBV28	TRBJ1-1	.	.	TGTGCCAGCAGTTTAAGTCGGGCTGAAGCTTTCTTT	CASSLSRAEAFF
TRBV12-5	TRBJ2-1	.	.	TGTGCTAGTGGGAGGGAGATCTCTTATGAGCAGTTCTTC	CASGREISYEQFF
TRBV5-1	TRBJ2-7	.	few	TGCGCCAGCAGCGACGGGACTCCGTCCCTCCACGAGCAGTACTTC	CASSDGTPSLHEQYF
TRBV2	TRBJ1-2	TRBD1	.	TGTGCCAGCATTCAAGAAGGAACAGGGGGCATTCCCTATGGCTACACCTTC	CASIQEGTGGIPYGYTF
TRBV2	TRBJ2-7	.	.	TGTGCCAGCAGGGGAGGCGAGCAGTACTTC	CASRGGEQYF
TRBV7-2	TRBJ2-7	TRBD2	.	TGTGCCAGCAGCTTAGTAGCGGGCCCCTCCTACGAGCAGTACTTC	CASSLVAGPSYEQYF
TRBV27	TRBJ2-6	.	.	TGTGCCAGCAGCCTCTCTGGGGCCAACGTCCTGACTTTC	CASSLSGANVLTF
TRBV19	TRBJ2-7	.	.	TGTGCCAGCTCCATTGGGGGGGGCCCGTCCTACGAGCAGTACTTC	CASSIGGGPSYEQYF
TRBV5-5	TRBJ1-2	.	.	TGTGCCAGCAGCTTGATCACTCATCAGGCTAACTATGGCTACACCTTC	CASSLITHQANYGYTF